This T cell receptor (beta chain) was identified in a study of cytomegalovirus exposure and HLA in healthy donors. The study's findings and limits: A few of the chains that were CMV-associated were confirmed in vitro to be specific for CMV antigens. Researchers counted approximately 160 TCR beta chains as cytomegalovirus-associated. Reported performance of the classifier showed diagnosis of cytomegalovirus status with high specificity and sensitivity. From TCR beta sequences, most subjects' HLA-A and HLA-B alleles were reportedly predicted accurately.

The PCR used 60 Vbeta and 13 Jbeta primers. Method: immunoSEQ multiplex PCR; TCRdb's copy keeps in-frame clones and lacks some. The sample includes around 160,000 clones, 60% to 80% of them seen just once. A note on this clone: Antigen specificity is unknown.

This CDR3 is built from 13 residues. V shed 5 bases and J shed 0 bases, with 7 bases lying between them. CDR1 is SEHNR, CDR2 FQNEAQ, per germline (reference sequence). V is TRBV7-9 and J is TRBJ2-5, with a possible D match to TRBD1 (6 bases). Sample: PBMCs. This TCR was recovered from a man over 45 in good health and CMV-seropositive. The CDR3 spells CASSTGYQETQYF. The CDR3 coding sequence is TGTGCCAGCAGCACAGGGTACCAAGAGACCCAGTACTTC.